What follows are 9 T cell receptor beta chains derived from one specimen sequenced in a study of blood T cells in healthy people across ages. PCR was performed a second time for about 6 to 12 cycles using a sample-barcoded 5' primer and a J-beta primer mix. TCRdb re-analysed the 5' RACE reads in MiXCR, keeping a single row per CDR3 protein. Of fewer than 1.5 million distinct CDR3 sequences in the sample, about 43% were seen once. Material: blood. The receptors here all came from a woman younger than 30 in good health.

The chain joins TRBV15 to TRBJ2-7; no firm D call. Germline loops: CDR1 LNHNV, CDR2 YYDKDF (reference sequence). Between the trimmed V and J ends, which lost 5 bases and 1 base, there was a span of 15 bases. This CDR3 has 15 amino acids. In DNA form, the CDR3 reads TGTGCCACCAGCCAGTTTGCACCCCTTTCCTACGAGCAGTACTTC. This sequence encodes CATSQFAPLSYEQYF.

The CDR3 DNA follows: TGCAGCGTCTATAGCAATGAGCAGTACTTC. Amino acid sequence: CSVYSNEQYF. The chain links TRBV20-1 to TRBJ2-1; unclear D gene. The J call may be wrong; the DNA end is better matched by TRBJ2-7. The CDR3 covers 10 residues. The germline CDR1 and CDR2 sequences are DFQATT and SNEGSKA (reference sequence).

In its sample, this clonotype was seen a few times. The rearrangement links TRBV29-1 to TRBJ2-1; possible D gene TRBD2, 6 bases. The CDR3 runs 14 residues. Germline values: CDR1 SQVTM, CDR2 ANQGSEA. The V end lost 7 bases, the J end lost 9 bases, and 22 bases lay between the germline ends. CDR3 sequence reads: CSAVESGLGSEQFF. CDR3 coding DNA: TGCAGCGCCGTCGAAAGCGGGTTGGGGAGTGAGCAGTTCTTC.

The CDR3 DNA reads as TGTGCCAGCAGCCGAGCCGCAGGGCCCTACGAGCAGTACTTC. Translated: CASSRAAGPYEQYF. The rearrangement uses TRBV12-3 or TRBV12-4 and TRBJ2-7; possibly TRBD1 for D (5 bases). The CDR3 totals 14 residues. V was clipped by 6 bases and J by 2 bases, with 14 bases between them.

The V and J genes are TRBV2 and TRBJ2-3; TRBD1 aligns across 8 bases. The CDR3 is made up of 13 amino acids. Per the germline V gene, CDR1 is SNHLY and CDR2 is FYNNEI. The CDR3 spells CALQGEYTDTQYF. DNA for the CDR3: TGTGCTCTACAGGGGGAATACACAGATACGCAGTATTTT.

Here the CDR3 reads CASSPPSGEDTQYF. The CDR3 DNA reads as TGTGCCAGCTCACCACCTTCAGGGGAAGATACGCAGTATTTT. The V gene is TRBV18, the J gene TRBJ2-3; TRBD1 might be the D (6 bases). The CDR3 extends over 14 amino acids. Trimming left V 0 bases short and J 5 bases short, with 9 bases between. Per germline, CDR1 KGHSH and CDR2 LQKENI.

This clonotype was recorded only once. V is TRBV15 and J is TRBJ2-7; TRBD2 might be the D (5 bases). This CDR3 contains 12 residues. Germline CDR1 reads LNHNV; CDR2 reads YYDKDF (reference sequence). Trimming shortened V by 5 bases and J by 6 bases, and 11 bases separated the two germline ends. The CDR3 DNA is TGTGCCACCAGCCTCGGGGAAAGCGAGCAGTACTTC. This gives the protein CATSLGESEQYF.

The rearrangement joins TRBV29-1 to TRBJ2-7, with TRBD1 matching 10 bases. This CDR3 region has 13 residues. Germline loops: CDR1 SQVTM, CDR2 ANQGSEA. The V segment lost 6 bases and the J segment 7 bases; nucleotides outside the gene matches: 9. The CDR3 nucleotides read TGCAGCGTACCCCATGACAGGGGGCGGGAGCAGTACTTC. Translation: CSVPHDRGREQYF.

This clonotype was detected a few times. The V and J genes are TRBV3-1 and TRBJ2-3; D unresolved. Trimming took 0 bases from V and 6 from J, leaving 16 bases between them. In germline, CDR1 is LGHDT, CDR2 YNNKEL (reference sequence). This CDR3 is 16 amino acids long. CDR3: CASSQDGRVAPDTQYF. DNA of the CDR3: TGTGCCAGCAGCCAAGATGGTAGGGTAGCACCCGATACGCAGTATTTT.